The sequence of this T cell receptor (beta chain) was determined in a study of cytomegalovirus exposure and HLA in healthy donors. The study, taken as a whole, reports: In a later analysis, TCR beta V- and J-gene trimming showed a link to a missense DCLRE1C variant. The investigators catalogued some 160 TCR beta chains as cytomegalovirus-associated.

The CDR3 extends over 15 amino acids. Unmatched junction bases numbered 7, after V lost 5 bases and J lost 3 bases. Germline CDR1 reads MNHNS; CDR2 reads SASEGT. The PCR was carried out with 60 Vbeta primers and 13 Jbeta primers. In the authors' workflow: A later analysis counted about 80 million unique TCR beta chains, some 10 million shared. TCRdb keeps only in-frame clones here, not all; method: immunoSEQ multiplex PCR. V, J and clone size reflect that table, while D and trimming were determined from the DNA. The data show 150,000 to 200,000 clones, with approximately 62% seen just once and 1.4% to 1.5% held by the top ten. Donors likely had unrecorded immune exposures despite being nominally healthy when sampled. This clone was found a few times. Its target is not known.

J is TRBJ1-5 and V is TRBV6-1; TRBD1 matches at 7 bases. The material sequenced was PBMCs. The sequence was collected from a man aged 45-60 years in good health and CMV-seronegative. CDR3 sequence reads: CASSIQGIFNQPQHF. The DNA for the CDR3 is TGTGCCAGCAGTATACAGGGGATTTTCAATCAGCCCCAGCATTTT.